The next 14 T cell receptor beta chains were all read from a single sample in a study of blood T cell repertoires in COVID-19. The data were produced by immunoSEQ multiplex PCR, yet TCRdb's version contains in-frame clones alone and is incomplete. There are roughly 29,000 clones in the sample; around 85% occur only once, and around 30% lies in the top ten. The sample comprised peripheral blood. The receptors were gathered from a woman of 80 years or more with COVID-19, enrolled during active disease.

The chain uses TRBV24-1 and TRBJ2-2; possible D gene TRBD1, 6 bases. The V end lost 7 bases, the J end lost 7 bases, and 12 bases lay between the germline ends. The CDR3 extends over 13 amino acids. Germline-derived CDR1 and CDR2 are KGHDR and SFDVKD. The CDR3: CATRGAPIGELFF. The CDR3 DNA sequence: TGTGCCACCAGGGGGGCGCCGATCGGGGAGCTGTTTTTT.

The V gene is TRBV7-3, the J gene TRBJ2-2; TRBD2 matches 7 bases. V trimming: 8 bases; J trimming: 4 bases; junction bases outside the gene matches: 7. CDR1 SGHTA and CDR2 FQGTGA come from the germline V gene. The length of the CDR3 is 14 residues. CDR3 coding DNA: TGTGCCAGCGGCTCCGGGACTACCACCGGGGAGCTGTTTTTT. It codes for CASGSGTTTGELFF.

The table lists this clone with a count of one. The V call is TRBV30, the J call TRBJ2-3; a possible D gene is TRBD1 (5 bases). Germline CDR1 reads GTSNPN; CDR2 reads SVGIG (reference sequence). V was shortened by 4 bases and J by 2 bases, with 10 bases between the two germline ends. The CDR3 extends over 13 amino acids. CDR3 loop: CAWNKGLTDTQYF. In nucleotides, the CDR3 is TGTGCCTGGAATAAGGGGCTCACAGATACGCAGTATTTT. The full variable domain, rest sourced from reference TRBV30 and TRBJ2-3, is SQTIHQWPATLVQPVGSPLSLECTVEGTSNPNLYWYRQAAGRGLQLLFYSVGIGQISSEVPQNLSASRPQDRQFILSSKKLLLSDSGFYLCAWNKGLTDTQYFGPGTRLTVL.

The J gene is TRBJ2-1, the V gene TRBV12-3 or TRBV12-4; D remains ambiguous. V lost 6 bases and J 3 bases, leaving 9 bases between the germline ends. This CDR3 spans 13 amino acids. The CDR3 protein is CASRVADYNEQFF. CDR3 bases: TGTGCCAGCAGGGTCGCGGACTACAATGAGCAGTTCTTC.

This rearrangement joins TRBV15 to TRBJ2-7; the D gene is possibly TRBD2 (6 bases). CDR3 length equals 14 residues. CDR1 is LNHNV, CDR2 YYDKDF, per germline (reference sequence). Deletions cut 8 bases from V and 0 bases from J, with 14 bases between. This CDR3 reads CATAAGRSSYEQYF. The CDR3 DNA follows: TGTGCCACCGCGGCGGGAAGGAGCTCCTACGAGCAGTACTTC.

The genes are TRBV9 and TRBJ2-5, with 7 nucleotides matching TRBD2. CDR1 is SGDLS, CDR2 YYNGEE, per germline. The junction had 4 bases not matched to a gene; V was cut back by 3 bases and J by 2 bases. The CDR3 has 14 residues. The CDR3 coding sequence is TGTGCCAGCAGCGGCGGGGGACCTCAAGAGACCCAGTACTTC. Protein: CASSGGGPQETQYF.

This clone appeared once. V gene TRBV5-1 combines with J gene TRBJ2-2, with a weak D call TRBD2 (5 bases). V was clipped by 4 bases and J by 5 bases, with 15 bases between them. CDR3 length: 15 amino acids. From germline, CDR1 is SGHRS and CDR2 YFSETQ. CDR3 coding DNA: TGCGCCAGCAGCAGGACTGGGGAAAAAACCGGGGAGCTGTTTTTT. Its protein product is CASSRTGEKTGELFF.

This chain uses TRBV2 with TRBJ2-7, with TRBD2 matching over 11 bases. The CDR3 totals 18 residues. Germline V gene data show CDR1 as SNHLY and CDR2 as FYNNEI. V lost 0 bases, J lost 0 bases, and 7 bases stayed unmatched. CDR3 nucleotide sequence: TGTGCCAGCAGTGAAGCCAGGACTAGCGGGTCAAGCTCCTACGAGCAGTACTTC. Encoded protein: CASSEARTSGSSSYEQYF.

The rearrangement joins TRBV10-3 to TRBJ1-2; no reliable D call. Trimming stripped 7 bases from V and 8 bases from J, with 11 bases between. The germline V gene has CDR1 ENHRY and CDR2 SYGVKD. The CDR3 has 11 amino acids. CDR3 amino acids: CAITAGRGYTF. CDR3 DNA sequence: TGTGCCATCACCGCCGGGAGGGGCTACACCTTC.

This rearrangement joins TRBV2 to TRBJ2-7; D gene uncertain. V was trimmed by 8 bases and J by 0 bases, leaving 17 bases between them. Germline V CDR1 and CDR2: SNHLY, FYNNEI. This CDR3 spans 15 amino acids. The CDR3 coding sequence is TGTGCCAGCTCCCCCAGGCAGGTCCTCTCCTACGAGCAGTACTTC. Protein sequence: CASSPRQVLSYEQYF. The variable domain in full, with the rest retrieved from reference TRBV2 and TRBJ2-7, is EPEVTQTPSHQVTQMGQEVILRCVPISNHLYFYWYRQILGQKVEFLVSFYNNEISEKSEIFDDQFSVERPDGSNFTLKIRSTKLEDSAMYFCASSPRQVLSYEQYFGPGTRLTVT.

This clone came up a few times. The gene calls are TRBV10-3 and TRBJ1-5, with 9 bases lining up with TRBD1. CDR3 length equals 13 residues. CDR1 and CDR2 from the germline V gene are ENHRY and SYGVKD. V lost 9 bases and J lost 4; bases outside the gene matches: 4. Here the CDR3 DNA reads TGTGCCATTGGGACAGGGTTAAATCAGCCCCAGCATTTT. Its protein is CAIGTGLNQPQHF.

The chain uses TRBV9 and TRBJ2-3; 11 bases agree with TRBD2. V gave up 3 bases and J gave up 2 bases; unmatched junction bases: 5. The CDR3 has 16 amino acids. Germline CDR1 SGDLS, CDR2 YYNGEE. CDR3 loop: CASSGRSGGATDTQYF. DNA for the CDR3: TGTGCCAGCAGCGGGCGTAGCGGGGGGGCCACAGATACGCAGTATTTT. Supplemented by reference TRBV9 and TRBJ2-3, the full variable domain reads DSGVTQTPKHLITATGQRVTLRCSPRSGDLSVYWYQQSLDQGLQFLIQYYNGEERAKGNILERFSAQQFPDLHSELNLSSLELGDSALYFCASSGRSGGATDTQYFGPGTRLTVL.

The chain has TRBV5-4 and TRBJ1-1, with 8 bases fitting TRBD1. Germline loops: CDR1 SGHNT, CDR2 YYREEE (reference sequence). The CDR3 consists of 15 residues. V was pared by 3 bases and J by 2 bases, with 6 bases of the junction left unmatched. In DNA form, the CDR3 reads TGTGCCAGCAGCTCAAGGACAGGGACTAACACTGAAGCTTTCTTT. It codes for CASSSRTGTNTEAFF.

V and J are TRBV5-4 and TRBJ2-3, with D perhaps matching TRBD2 (7 bases). CDR1 and CDR2 from the germline V gene are SGHNT and YYREEE (reference sequence). CDR3 length: 14 residues. Trimming cost V 4 bases and J 5 bases, with 14 bases left between them. The CDR3 here is CASSVGGVEDTQYF. The CDR3 bases are TGTGCCAGCAGCGTAGGGGGGGTAGAAGATACGCAGTATTTT. Full variable domain (rest looked up from reference TRBV5-4 and TRBJ2-3): ETGVTQSPTHLIKTRGQQVTLRCSSQSGHNTVSWYQQALGQGPQFIFQYYREEENGRGNFPPRFSGLQFPNYSSELNVNALELDDSALYLCASSVGGVEDTQYFGPGTRLTVL.